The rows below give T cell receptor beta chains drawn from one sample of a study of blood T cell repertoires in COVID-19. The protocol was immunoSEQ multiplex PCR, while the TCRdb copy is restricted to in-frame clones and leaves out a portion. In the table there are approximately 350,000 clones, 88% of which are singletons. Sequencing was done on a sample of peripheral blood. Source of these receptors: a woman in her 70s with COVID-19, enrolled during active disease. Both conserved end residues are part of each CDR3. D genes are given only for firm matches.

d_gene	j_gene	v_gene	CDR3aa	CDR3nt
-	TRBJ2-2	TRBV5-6	CASSFGGRGELFF	TGTGCCAGCAGCTTCGGGGGGCGCGGGGAGCTGTTTTTT
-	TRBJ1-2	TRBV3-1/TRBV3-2	CASSQEKRVGYTF	TGTGCCAGCAGCCAAGAGAAGAGGGTTGGCTACACCTTC
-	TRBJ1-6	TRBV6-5	CATSLAGNSPLHF	TGTGCCACCTCACTGGCAGGGAATTCACCCCTCCACTTT
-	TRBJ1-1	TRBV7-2	CASSTRESTEAFF	TGTGCCAGCAGCACCAGGGAATCCACTGAAGCTTTCTTT
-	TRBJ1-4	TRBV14	CASSHDTTGLRGKLFF	TGTGCCAGCAGCCATGACACTACAGGGCTACGCGGAAAACTGTTTTTT
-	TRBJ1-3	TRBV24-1	CATSDTRDSGNTIYF	TGTGCCACCAGTGATACGCGGGACTCTGGAAACACCATATATTTT
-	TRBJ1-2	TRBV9	CASSVGAGANYGYTF	TGTGCCAGCAGCGTAGGGGCAGGGGCTAACTATGGCTACACCTTC
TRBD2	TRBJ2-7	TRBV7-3	CASSFYPSGGLDEQYF	TGTGCCAGCAGCTTCTACCCTAGCGGGGGGCTCGACGAGCAGTACTTC
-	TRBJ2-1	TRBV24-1	CATSDDIDNEQFF	TGTGCCACCAGTGATGACATAGACAATGAGCAGTTCTTC
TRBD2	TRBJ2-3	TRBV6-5	CASSYLAGPTDTQYF	TGTGCCAGCAGTTACCTAGCGGGGCCAACAGATACGCAGTATTTT